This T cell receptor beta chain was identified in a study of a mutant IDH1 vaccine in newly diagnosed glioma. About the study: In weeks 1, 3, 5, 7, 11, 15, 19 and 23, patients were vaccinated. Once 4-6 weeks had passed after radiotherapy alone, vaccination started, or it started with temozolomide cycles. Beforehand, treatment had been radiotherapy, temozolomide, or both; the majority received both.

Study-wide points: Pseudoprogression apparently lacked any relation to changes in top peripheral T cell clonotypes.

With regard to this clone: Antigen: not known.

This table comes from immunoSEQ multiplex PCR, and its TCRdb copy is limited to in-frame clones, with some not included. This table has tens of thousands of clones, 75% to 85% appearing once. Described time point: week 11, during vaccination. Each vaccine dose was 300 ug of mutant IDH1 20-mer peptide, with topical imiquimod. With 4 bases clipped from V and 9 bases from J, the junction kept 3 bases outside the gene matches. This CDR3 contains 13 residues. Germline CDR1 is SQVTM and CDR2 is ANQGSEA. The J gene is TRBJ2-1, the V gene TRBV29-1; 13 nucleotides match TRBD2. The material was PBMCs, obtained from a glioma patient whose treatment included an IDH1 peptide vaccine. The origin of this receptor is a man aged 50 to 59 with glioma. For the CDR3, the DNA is TGCAGCGTTGGGACTAGCGGGAGTTTTGAGCAGTTCTTC. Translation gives CSVGTSGSFEQFF.